Sequencing of this T cell receptor beta chain was carried out in a study of cytomegalovirus exposure and HLA in healthy donors. On this clone itself: The antigen is undetermined.

PCR primers comprised 60 Vbeta and 13 Jbeta primers. Assay: immunoSEQ multiplex PCR; the TCRdb copy retains only in-frame clones and omits some. The table includes approximately 90,000 clones, roughly four fifths detected once. General study results and limits: Segments of the TCR beta V type were, in most cases, productive about 90% or about 30% of the time in an earlier analysis. Most TCR sequences were seen very rarely across donors, but some public TCRs occurred in many. The HLA-A and HLA-B alleles of most subjects were reportedly predicted accurately from TCR beta sequences. Some V segments, TRBV6-2 and TRBV6-3 among them, were indistinguishable and were therefore excluded.

V shed 1 base, J shed 4 bases, and the junction held 10 bases outside the gene matches. Germline CDR1 SQVTM, CDR2 ANQGSEA. This CDR3 spans 17 amino acids. The receptor comes from a man aged 25 to 45 in good health and CMV-seronegative. Sequences were obtained from PBMCs. The chain recombines TRBV29-1 with TRBJ2-2, with 9 bases identical to TRBD1. The CDR3 region is CSVEVHRDRDFTGELFF. The CDR3 DNA reads TGCAGCGTTGAAGTTCACCGGGACAGGGATTTCACCGGGGAGCTGTTTTTT.